Below, one TCR beta chain is given with its context. Its cognate antigen has yet to be identified. No clone much larger than this one lies a single base away; base qualities are absent. This entry comes from a study of blood T cell repertoires in COVID-19 (dated by TCRdb to the early 2020s). Describing the broader study: The collaborator samples originated in the United States, Italy and Spain and spanned the acute and convalescent phases of COVID-19. HLA class I and class II types, where available, came from metadata supplied by the sample provider rather than from assay-based typing. The repertoires were released in a freely available public database intended as a resource for research on the immune response to SARS-CoV-2. Subjects who had been exposed to COVID-19, were actively infected with it, or had recovered from it provided the deeply sampled blood TCRbeta repertoires that made up the dataset. Sample metadata almost always included a de-identified subject ID, COVID-19 status, age in years and sex. Samples came from the ongoing ImmuneRACE study (first 160 participants) plus 1,254 subjects from 6 global collaborators. The material from the prospective study consisted of cDNA or gDNA derived from T cells, B-cell-depleted T cells, or PBMCs.

Whole blood was collected in K2EDTA tubes by collaborating institutions according to the institutions' own protocols. For TCRbeta analysis, collaborators shipped samples as frozen whole blood, isolated PBMCs, or DNA extracted from either of those sample types. The immunoSEQ Assay, a bias-controlled multiplex PCR, was used to amplify TCRbeta CDR3 regions from genomic DNA. Per the source publication's procedure: Within the assay, amplification of reference gene primers was used to estimate how many nucleated cells each sample contained. Sequence reads were collapsed and filtered to measure the absolute abundance of every unique TCRbeta CDR3 rearrangement. Productive Simpson clonality was computed per sample as the square root of Simpson's diversity index over productive rearrangements. Held by TCRdb, this immuneACCESS table contains in-frame sequences only and omits some clones. Under half of the omission traces to an unresolved V gene where checked; the cause of the rest is unknown. V and J calls and clone size are as listed in that table; D and trimming were resolved from the DNA. Present in this sample are around 130,000 clones, over 70% of which were seen just once. Of the sample, under 12% falls within the top ten clones.

Overall study outcomes, separate from this receptor: The amount of clinical and demographic metadata varied by source and participant and was provided uncurated.

This clonotype was sampled from a man aged 55-75 years with active or convalescent COVID-19. Sample: peripheral blood.

CDR3 reads: CASSLAGGMNTEAFF. The nucleotide sequence reads as follows: TGTGCCAGCAGCTTGGCCGGAGGGATGAACACTGAAGCTTTCTTT. The chain is assembled from TRBV5-4 and TRBJ1-1; the D gene remains uncertain. The CDR3 measures 15 amino acids from cysteine to phenylalanine. Of the read, only the CDR3 DNA is kept; its 45 bases are in frame from base 1. V is cut by 0 bases and J by 0 bases, and the space between the germline ends is 9 bases. The germline V gene (reference sequence) supplies CDR1 SGHNT and CDR2 YYREEE.